A selection of T cell receptor beta chains follows, all from one sample in a study of cytomegalovirus exposure and HLA in healthy donors. The repertoire was sequenced with immunoSEQ multiplex PCR; TCRdb's copy has only in-frame clones and lacks some. The sample includes about 98,000 clones, 74% of them seen just once. Sample: PBMCs. These receptors were obtained from a male donor in good health and CMV-seronegative. The CDR3 runs from the conserved cysteine through the conserved F or W. Fields, in order: J gene, clone size, D gene, V gene, CDR3 length, CDR3 DNA, CDR3 protein. D genes are given only for firm matches. The size entry is marked missing in some rows and otherwise reads once, few, many or a size class.

J gene: TRBJ1-5; clone size: .; D gene: TRBD1; V gene: TRBV7-9; CDR3 length: 18; CDR3 DNA: TGTGCCAGCAGCCCGGGACAGGGGGCTGCCTTGGGCAATCAGCCCCAGCATTTT; CDR3 protein: CASSPGQGAALGNQPQHF
J gene: TRBJ2-7; clone size: once; D gene: TRBD2; V gene: TRBV6-1; CDR3 length: 14; CDR3 DNA: TGTGCCAGCAGTCGGACTAGCGAGCCCTACGAGCAGTACTTC; CDR3 protein: CASSRTSEPYEQYF
J gene: TRBJ2-1; clone size: .; D gene: .; V gene: TRBV21-1; CDR3 length: 14; CDR3 DNA: TGTGCCAGCAGGGCCGGGTTCACCTACAATGAGCAGTTCTTC; CDR3 protein: CASRAGFTYNEQFF
J gene: TRBJ2-1; clone size: .; D gene: .; V gene: TRBV15; CDR3 length: 14; CDR3 DNA: TGTGCCACCAGCAGAGAGCCCTCTAGCAATGAGCAGTTCTTC; CDR3 protein: CATSREPSSNEQFF
J gene: TRBJ1-2; clone size: once; D gene: .; V gene: TRBV28; CDR3 length: 13; CDR3 DNA: TGTGCCAGCATCTCTAGGAGTTCTTATGGCTACACCTTC; CDR3 protein: CASISRSSYGYTF
J gene: TRBJ1-1; clone size: few; D gene: .; V gene: TRBV11-1; CDR3 length: 12; CDR3 DNA: TGTGCCAGCAGCTTGACGGGTGTTGAAGCTTTCTTT; CDR3 protein: CASSLTGVEAFF
J gene: TRBJ2-3; clone size: .; D gene: TRBD2; V gene: TRBV7-9; CDR3 length: 18; CDR3 DNA: TGTGCCAGCAGCTTATTCCGGACTAGCGGGAAGGCCACAGATACGCAGTATTTT; CDR3 protein: CASSLFRTSGKATDTQYF
J gene: TRBJ2-7; clone size: .; D gene: .; V gene: TRBV5-1; CDR3 length: 15; CDR3 DNA: TGCGCCAGCAGCTCGGCTCGGACACGAGACTACGAGCAGTACTTC; CDR3 protein: CASSSARTRDYEQYF
J gene: TRBJ2-3; clone size: .; D gene: TRBD2; V gene: TRBV19; CDR3 length: 17; CDR3 DNA: TGTGCCAGTAGTATTGGGACTAGCGGGATTCGAACAGATACGCAGTATTTT; CDR3 protein: CASSIGTSGIRTDTQYF
J gene: TRBJ2-3; clone size: .; D gene: .; V gene: TRBV9; CDR3 length: 14; CDR3 DNA: TGTGCCAGCAGCCCCCGGCAGGGGGGAGATACGCAGTATTTT; CDR3 protein: CASSPRQGGDTQYF
J gene: TRBJ2-2; clone size: .; D gene: .; V gene: TRBV5-4; CDR3 length: 15; CDR3 DNA: TGTGCCAGCAGCCAAGGGGAGGAAGCACCCGGGGAGCTGTTTTTT; CDR3 protein: CASSQGEEAPGELFF
J gene: TRBJ2-5; clone size: .; D gene: .; V gene: TRBV27; CDR3 length: 20; CDR3 DNA: TGTGCCAGCAGTCTCCACCGAGCATTTGATCAACAGGGTCGTCAGGAGACCCAGTACTTC; CDR3 protein: CASSLHRAFDQQGRQETQYF
J gene: TRBJ2-1; clone size: few; D gene: TRBD2; V gene: TRBV5-4; CDR3 length: 14; CDR3 DNA: TGTGCCAGCAGCGCTACTAGCGCCTACAATGAGCAGTTCTTC; CDR3 protein: CASSATSAYNEQFF
J gene: TRBJ1-1; clone size: .; D gene: .; V gene: TRBV7-6; CDR3 length: 17; CDR3 DNA: TGTGCCAGCAGCTTAGCAGGTCGGGGGGACGGGCGGCCTGAAGCTTTCTTT; CDR3 protein: CASSLAGRGDGRPEAFF
J gene: TRBJ1-6; clone size: .; D gene: .; V gene: TRBV27; CDR3 length: 12; CDR3 DNA: TGTGCCAGCAGTTTAGAGGGTTCACCCCTCCACTTT; CDR3 protein: CASSLEGSPLHF
J gene: TRBJ2-3; clone size: few; D gene: .; V gene: TRBV29-1; CDR3 length: 13; CDR3 DNA: TGCAGCGTTGACTTAGCGAACACAGATACGCAGTATTTT; CDR3 protein: CSVDLANTDTQYF
J gene: TRBJ1-2; clone size: few; D gene: TRBD1; V gene: TRBV5-1; CDR3 length: 14; CDR3 DNA: TGCGCCAGCAGCCCGGACAGGGAGGTCGATGGCTACACCTTC; CDR3 protein: CASSPDREVDGYTF